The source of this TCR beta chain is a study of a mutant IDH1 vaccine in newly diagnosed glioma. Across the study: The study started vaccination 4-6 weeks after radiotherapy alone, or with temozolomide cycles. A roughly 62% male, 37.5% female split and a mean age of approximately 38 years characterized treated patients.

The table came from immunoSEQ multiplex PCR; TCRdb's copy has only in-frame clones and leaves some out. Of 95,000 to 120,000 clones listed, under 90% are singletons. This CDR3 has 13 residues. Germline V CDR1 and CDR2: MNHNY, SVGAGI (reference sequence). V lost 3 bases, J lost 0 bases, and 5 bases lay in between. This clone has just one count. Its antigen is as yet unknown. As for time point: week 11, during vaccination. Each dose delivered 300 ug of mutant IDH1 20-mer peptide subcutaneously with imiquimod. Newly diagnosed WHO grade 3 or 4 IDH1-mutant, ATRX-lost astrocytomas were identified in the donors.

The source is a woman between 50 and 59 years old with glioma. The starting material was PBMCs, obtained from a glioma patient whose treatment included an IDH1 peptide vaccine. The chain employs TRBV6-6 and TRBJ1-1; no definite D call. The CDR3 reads CASSYQMNTEAFF. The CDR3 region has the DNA TGTGCCAGCAGTTATCAGATGAACACTGAAGCTTTCTTT.